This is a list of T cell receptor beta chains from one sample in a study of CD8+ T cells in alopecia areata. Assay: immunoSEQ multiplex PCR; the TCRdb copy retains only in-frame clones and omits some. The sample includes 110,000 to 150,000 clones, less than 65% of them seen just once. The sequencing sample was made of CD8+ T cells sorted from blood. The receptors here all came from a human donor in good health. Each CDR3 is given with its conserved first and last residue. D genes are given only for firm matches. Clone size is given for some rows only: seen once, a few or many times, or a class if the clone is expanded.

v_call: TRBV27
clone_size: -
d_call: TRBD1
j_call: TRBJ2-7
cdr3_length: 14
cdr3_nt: TGTGCCAGCAGTTTTGGGGACAGAGCGATGGAGCAGTACTTC
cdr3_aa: CASSFGDRAMEQYF

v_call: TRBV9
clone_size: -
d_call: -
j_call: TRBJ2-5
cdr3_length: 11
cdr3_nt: TGTGCCAGCAGCGCGGGGGAGACCCAGTACTTC
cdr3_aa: CASSAGETQYF

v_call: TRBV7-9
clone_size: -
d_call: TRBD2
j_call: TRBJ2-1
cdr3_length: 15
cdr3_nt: TGTGCCAGCAGCCCTAGCGGGATAGGCGGCAATGAGCAGTTCTTC
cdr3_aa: CASSPSGIGGNEQFF

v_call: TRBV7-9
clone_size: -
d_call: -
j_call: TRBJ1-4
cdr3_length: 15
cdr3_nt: TGTGCCAGCAGACCCACAGGGTCAACTAATGAAAAACTGTTTTTT
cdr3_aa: CASRPTGSTNEKLFF

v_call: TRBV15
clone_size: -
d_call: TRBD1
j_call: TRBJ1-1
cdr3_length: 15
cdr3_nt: TGTGCCACCAGCAGAACGACAGGGGGCTTCACTGAAGCTTTCTTT
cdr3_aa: CATSRTTGGFTEAFF

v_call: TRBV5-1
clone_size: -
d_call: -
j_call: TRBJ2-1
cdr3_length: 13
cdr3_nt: TGCGCCAGCAGCTTGGGCTCTCGCCAGGAGCAGTTCTTC
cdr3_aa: CASSLGSRQEQFF

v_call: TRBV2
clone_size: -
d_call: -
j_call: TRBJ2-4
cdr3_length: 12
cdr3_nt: TGTGCCAGCAGTGGAACCGCGGAGGTTCAGTACTTC
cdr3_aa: CASSGTAEVQYF

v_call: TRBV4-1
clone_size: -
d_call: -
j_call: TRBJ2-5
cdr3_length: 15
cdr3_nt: TGCGCCAGCAGCCAAGCATGGACTGTACAAGAGACCCAGTACTTC
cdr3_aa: CASSQAWTVQETQYF

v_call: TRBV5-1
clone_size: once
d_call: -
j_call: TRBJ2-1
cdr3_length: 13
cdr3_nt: TGCGCCAGCAGCTTGGCTCAGGGCGGTGAGCAGTTCTTC
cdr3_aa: CASSLAQGGEQFF

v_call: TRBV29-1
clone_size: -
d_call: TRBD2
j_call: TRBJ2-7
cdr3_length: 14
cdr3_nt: TGCAGCGTCTCAGTGGGACTAGCGGGCTACGAGCAGTACTTC
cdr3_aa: CSVSVGLAGYEQYF

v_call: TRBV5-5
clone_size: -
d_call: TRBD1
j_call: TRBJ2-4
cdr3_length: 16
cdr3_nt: TGTGCCAGCAGCCTACAGGGGGCGGCCTCCAAAAACATTCAGTACTTC
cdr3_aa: CASSLQGAASKNIQYF

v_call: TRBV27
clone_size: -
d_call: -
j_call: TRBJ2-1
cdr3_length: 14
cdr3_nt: TGTGCCAGCAGTCTCCGACTAGGATTGATTGAGCAGTTCTTC
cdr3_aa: CASSLRLGLIEQFF

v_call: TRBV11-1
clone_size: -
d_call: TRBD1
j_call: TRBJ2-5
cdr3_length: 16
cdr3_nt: TGTGCCAGCAGCGATCCCGGGACAGGACATCAAGAGACCCAGTACTTC
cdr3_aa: CASSDPGTGHQETQYF

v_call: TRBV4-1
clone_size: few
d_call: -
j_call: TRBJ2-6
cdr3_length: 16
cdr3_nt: TGCGCCAGCAGCCACGCCGGACAGCTTGGGGCCAACGTCCTGACTTTC
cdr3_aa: CASSHAGQLGANVLTF

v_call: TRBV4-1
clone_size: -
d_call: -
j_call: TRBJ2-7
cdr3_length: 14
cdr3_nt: TGCGCCAGCAGCCAAGGGGTTAGCGGCTACGAGCAGTACTTC
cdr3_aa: CASSQGVSGYEQYF

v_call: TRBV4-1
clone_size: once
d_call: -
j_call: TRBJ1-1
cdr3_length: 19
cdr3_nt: TGCGCCAGCAGCCAAGATTCTGCGGCCCACCTGTCAGCGAACACTGAAGCTTTCTTT
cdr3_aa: CASSQDSAAHLSANTEAFF

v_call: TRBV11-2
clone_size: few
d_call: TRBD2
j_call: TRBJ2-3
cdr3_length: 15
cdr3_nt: TGTGCCAGCAGCTTAGGGCTAGCGGGACCGGATACGCAGTATTTT
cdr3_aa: CASSLGLAGPDTQYF

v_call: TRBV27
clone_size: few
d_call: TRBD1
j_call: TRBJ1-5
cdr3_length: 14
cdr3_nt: TGTGCCAGCAGAAAACGACAGGGGAATCAGCCCCAGCATTTT
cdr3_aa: CASRKRQGNQPQHF

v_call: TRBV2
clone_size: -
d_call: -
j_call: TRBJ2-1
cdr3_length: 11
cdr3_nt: TGTGCCATGGGTTCCTACAATGAGCAGTTCTTC
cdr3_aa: CAMGSYNEQFF

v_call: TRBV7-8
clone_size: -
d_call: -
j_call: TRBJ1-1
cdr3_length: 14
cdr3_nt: TGTGCCAGCAGCACCAGGGTGTACAGGACTGAAGCTTTCTTT
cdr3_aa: CASSTRVYRTEAFF

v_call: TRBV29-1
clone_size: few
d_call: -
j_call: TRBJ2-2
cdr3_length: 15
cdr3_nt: TGCAGCGTTGAAGATCAGGGAGGGAACACCGGGGAGCTGTTTTTT
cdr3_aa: CSVEDQGGNTGELFF

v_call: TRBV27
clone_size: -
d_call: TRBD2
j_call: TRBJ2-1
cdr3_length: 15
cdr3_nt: TGTGCCAGCAGTTTGGGTAGTAGCGGGAAAAATGAGCAGTTCTTC
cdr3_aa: CASSLGSSGKNEQFF

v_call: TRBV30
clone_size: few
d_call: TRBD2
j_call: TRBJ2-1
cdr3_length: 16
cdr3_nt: TGTGCCTGGAGTGTCTGGAGTAGCGGGACCTACAATGAGCAGTTCTTC
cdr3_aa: CAWSVWSSGTYNEQFF

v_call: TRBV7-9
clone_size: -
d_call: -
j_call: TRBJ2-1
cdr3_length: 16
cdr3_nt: TGTGCCAGCAGCAAGAGCCGGGGCAGCTCCTACAATGAGCAGTTCTTC
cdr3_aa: CASSKSRGSSYNEQFF

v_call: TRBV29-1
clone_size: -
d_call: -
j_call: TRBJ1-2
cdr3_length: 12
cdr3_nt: TGCAGCGTTAGGACAGCAACGTATGGCTACACCTTC
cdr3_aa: CSVRTATYGYTF

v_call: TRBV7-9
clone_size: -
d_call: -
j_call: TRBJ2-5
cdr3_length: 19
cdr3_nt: TGTGCCAGCAGCTTAGGGGCCACGCGTTCGGTAAGGGAGCAAGAGACCCAGTACTTC
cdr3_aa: CASSLGATRSVREQETQYF

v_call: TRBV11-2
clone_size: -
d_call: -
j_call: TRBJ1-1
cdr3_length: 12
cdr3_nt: TGTGCCAGCAGGGGGGGGTCGAAAGAAGCTTTCTTT
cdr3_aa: CASRGGSKEAFF

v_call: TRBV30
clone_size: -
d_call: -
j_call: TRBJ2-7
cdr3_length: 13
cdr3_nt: TGTGCCTGGAGTCCCATGGACAGCTACGAGCAGTACTTC
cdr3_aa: CAWSPMDSYEQYF

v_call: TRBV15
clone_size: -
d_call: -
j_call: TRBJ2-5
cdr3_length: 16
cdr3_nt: TGTGCCACCAGCAGAGACAAACGGGAGCCGGTGGAGACCCAGTACTTC
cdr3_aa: CATSRDKREPVETQYF

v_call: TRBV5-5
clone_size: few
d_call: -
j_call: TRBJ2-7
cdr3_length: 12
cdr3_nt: TGTGCCAGCAGCCCCCGCCGCTACGAGCAGTACTTC
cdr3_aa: CASSPRRYEQYF

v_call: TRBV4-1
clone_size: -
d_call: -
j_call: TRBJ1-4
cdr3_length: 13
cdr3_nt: TGCGCCAGCAGCCAAAGGTTGACAGAAAAACTGTTTTTT
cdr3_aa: CASSQRLTEKLFF

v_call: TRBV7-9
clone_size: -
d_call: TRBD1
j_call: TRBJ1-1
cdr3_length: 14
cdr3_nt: TGTGCCAGCACCGAACAGGGGGGCCCGGCTGAAGCTTTCTTT
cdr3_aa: CASTEQGGPAEAFF

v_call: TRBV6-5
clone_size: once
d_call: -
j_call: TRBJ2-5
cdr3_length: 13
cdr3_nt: TGTGCCAGCAAGTCCGCTCTTACCCAGACCCAGTACTTC
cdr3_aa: CASKSALTQTQYF

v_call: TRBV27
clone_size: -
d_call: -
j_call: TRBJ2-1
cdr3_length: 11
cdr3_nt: TGTGCCAGCAGTTTTGGTGGGGAGCAGTTCTTC
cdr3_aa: CASSFGGEQFF

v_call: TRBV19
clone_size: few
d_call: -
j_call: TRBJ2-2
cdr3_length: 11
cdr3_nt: TGTGCCAGTAGTATAGACGGGGAGCTGTTTTTT
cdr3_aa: CASSIDGELFF

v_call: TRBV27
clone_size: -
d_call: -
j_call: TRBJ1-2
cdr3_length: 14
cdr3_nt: TGTGCCAGCAGTTCCTCCAGGAGTAACTATGGCTACACCTTC
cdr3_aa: CASSSSRSNYGYTF

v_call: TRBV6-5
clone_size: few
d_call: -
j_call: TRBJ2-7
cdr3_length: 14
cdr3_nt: TGTGCCAGCAGTTACTCCTCGGACAGCTACGAGCAGTACTTC
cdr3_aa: CASSYSSDSYEQYF

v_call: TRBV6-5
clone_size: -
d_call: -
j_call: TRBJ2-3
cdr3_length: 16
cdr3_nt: TGTGCCAGCAGTTACTCGATATCTACCCCGGGAGATACGCAGTATTTT
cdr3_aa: CASSYSISTPGDTQYF

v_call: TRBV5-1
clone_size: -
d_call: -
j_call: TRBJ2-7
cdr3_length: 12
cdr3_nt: TGCGCCAGCAGCCCGGGCACCTACGAGCAGTACTTC
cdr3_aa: CASSPGTYEQYF

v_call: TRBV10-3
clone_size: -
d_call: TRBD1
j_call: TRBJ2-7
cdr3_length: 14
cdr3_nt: TGTGCCATCAGCGCGGACAGGGTGAAGTACGAGCAGTACTTC
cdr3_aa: CAISADRVKYEQYF

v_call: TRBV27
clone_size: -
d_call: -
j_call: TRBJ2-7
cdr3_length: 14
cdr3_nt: TGTGCCAGCAGTCTGGGGGGAAGCTCCTACGAGCAGTACTTC
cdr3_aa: CASSLGGSSYEQYF

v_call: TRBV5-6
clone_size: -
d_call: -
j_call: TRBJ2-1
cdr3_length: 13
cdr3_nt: TGTGCCAGCAGCCTGTGGGGGTACAATGAGCAGTTCTTC
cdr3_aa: CASSLWGYNEQFF

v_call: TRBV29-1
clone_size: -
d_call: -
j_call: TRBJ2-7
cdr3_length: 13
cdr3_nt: TGCAGCGTCAGAGAGGGTGGCATTTACGAGCAGTACTTC
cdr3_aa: CSVREGGIYEQYF

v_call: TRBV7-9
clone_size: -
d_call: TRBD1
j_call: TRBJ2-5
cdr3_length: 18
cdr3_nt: TGTGCCAGCACCTCAGGATTTGGGACAGGGGGCTGGCAAGAGACCCAGTACTTC
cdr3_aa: CASTSGFGTGGWQETQYF

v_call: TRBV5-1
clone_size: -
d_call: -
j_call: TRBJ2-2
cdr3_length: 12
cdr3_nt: TGCGCCAGCAGCTTGATCACCGGGGAGCTGTTTTTT
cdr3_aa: CASSLITGELFF

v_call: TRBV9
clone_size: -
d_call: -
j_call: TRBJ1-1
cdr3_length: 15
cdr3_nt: TGTGCCAGCAGCGTAGACTCAGGGACCTACACTGAAGCTTTCTTT
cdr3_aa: CASSVDSGTYTEAFF

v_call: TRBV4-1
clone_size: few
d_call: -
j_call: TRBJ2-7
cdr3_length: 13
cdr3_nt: TGCGCCAGCAGCCGGACACCTACCTACGAGCAGTACTTC
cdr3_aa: CASSRTPTYEQYF

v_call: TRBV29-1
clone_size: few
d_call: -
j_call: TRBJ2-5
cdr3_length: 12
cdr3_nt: TGCAGCGTTGAGGGACGGCAAGAGACCCAGTACTTC
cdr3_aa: CSVEGRQETQYF

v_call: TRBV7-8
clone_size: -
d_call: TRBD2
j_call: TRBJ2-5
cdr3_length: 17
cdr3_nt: TGTGCCAGCAGTTCACTAGCGGGAGTGGGGTACCAAGAGACCCAGTACTTC
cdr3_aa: CASSSLAGVGYQETQYF

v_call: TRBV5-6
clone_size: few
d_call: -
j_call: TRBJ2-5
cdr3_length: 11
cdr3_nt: TGTGCCAGCAGCTTCCAAGAGACCCAGTACTTC
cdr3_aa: CASSFQETQYF

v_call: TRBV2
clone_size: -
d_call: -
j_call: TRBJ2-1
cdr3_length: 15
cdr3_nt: TGTGCCAGCAGTGAAGCGCTACTAGCTACCAATGAGCAGTTCTTC
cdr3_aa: CASSEALLATNEQFF

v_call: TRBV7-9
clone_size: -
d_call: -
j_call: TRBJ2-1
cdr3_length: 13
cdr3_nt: TGTGCCAGCGGGAAATTGGAGGGGAATGAGCAGTTCTTC
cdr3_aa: CASGKLEGNEQFF

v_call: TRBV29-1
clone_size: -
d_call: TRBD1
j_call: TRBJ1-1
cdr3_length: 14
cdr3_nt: TGCAGCGTTGCAGGGACAGGGGGAAGGCCTGAAGCTTTCTTT
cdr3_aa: CSVAGTGGRPEAFF

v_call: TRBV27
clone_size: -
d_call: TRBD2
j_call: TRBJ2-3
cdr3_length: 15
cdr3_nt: TGTGCCAGCAGTTTGTTCAGCGGGAGGGGTGATACGCAGTATTTT
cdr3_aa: CASSLFSGRGDTQYF